The sequence of this T cell receptor (beta chain) was determined in a study of early T cells in non-severe SARS-CoV-2 infection (dated by TCRdb to the early 2020s). Context from the whole study: Bulk RNA from unsorted whole blood was used for TCR sequencing, so alpha and beta chains could not be paired. Overall study results and their limits: VDJdb matching was skewed toward anti-spike CD8 responses, so virus-specific expansions were likely underestimated and private and CD4 specificities were missed.

Library generation was performed with 5' RACE. Data came from a NextSeq 500. Unique molecular identifiers were attached to individual cDNA molecules in the TCR library protocol so that sequencing error and PCR bias could be corrected. TCR alpha and beta chains were both sequenced, and the abundances of alpha and beta sequences in each sample were closely correlated with each other. On the study's bioinformatics: Decombinator V4 was used to perform V gene, J gene and CDR3 annotation of TCR sequences. Expanded TCRs were defined as changing significantly between any two time points under a Poisson model with p below 0.0001. TCR abundances were normalised to the total number of TCRs sequenced per sample and were expressed as counts per million. MAIT TCRs were defined by TRAV1-2 paired with TRAJ12, TRAJ20 or TRAJ33, and iNKT TCRs by TRAV10 paired with TRAJ18. VDJdb, accessed on 1 November 2021, was searched for TCRs annotated for CMV, EBV and SARS-CoV-2, and TCRs annotated for more than one antigen were excluded. TCRdb reanalyzed the raw reads on its own, using fastp at Q25 for trimming and MiXCR for clone calling, and kept in-frame beta chains. One record per CDR3 amino acid sequence lists the most common genes and DNA. For this entry, the V and J calls and clone size follow TCRdb and not the study's own pipeline. The sample table holds some 87,000 distinct CDR3 sequences, of which about 13% were seen once. The ten largest clones represent around 1.1% of the sample.

CDR3 length: 15 amino acids, cysteine to phenylalanine. Just the 45-base CDR3 DNA is kept, in frame starting at base 1. CDR1 and CDR2 were assigned from the germline V gene (reference sequence) as MNHEY and SMNVEV. V and J lose 2 bases and 3 bases, and a span of 13 bases separates them. Comments on this clonotype: Its antigen is still unknown. Nothing much larger sits one base from this clone, and base qualities are not available.

Set within a cohort of healthcare workers in London, UK, this nested case-control study involved weekly PCR testing of nasopharyngeal swabs along with blood sampling. Healthcare workers were recruited during the week of the UK lockdown, between 23 and 31 March 2020, and followed weekly for up to about 15 weeks. The sequence was collected from an adult who was a healthcare worker with PCR-confirmed SARS-CoV-2 infection or an uninfected control (not recorded which). Material for sequencing was whole blood. In this chain, TRBV27 is recombined with TRBJ1-2; the D gene identity is not certain. The CDR3 reads as follows: CASSLGGGVDYGYTF. The DNA sequence is TGTGCCAGCAGTTTAGGTGGAGGAGTGGACTATGGCTACACCTTC.